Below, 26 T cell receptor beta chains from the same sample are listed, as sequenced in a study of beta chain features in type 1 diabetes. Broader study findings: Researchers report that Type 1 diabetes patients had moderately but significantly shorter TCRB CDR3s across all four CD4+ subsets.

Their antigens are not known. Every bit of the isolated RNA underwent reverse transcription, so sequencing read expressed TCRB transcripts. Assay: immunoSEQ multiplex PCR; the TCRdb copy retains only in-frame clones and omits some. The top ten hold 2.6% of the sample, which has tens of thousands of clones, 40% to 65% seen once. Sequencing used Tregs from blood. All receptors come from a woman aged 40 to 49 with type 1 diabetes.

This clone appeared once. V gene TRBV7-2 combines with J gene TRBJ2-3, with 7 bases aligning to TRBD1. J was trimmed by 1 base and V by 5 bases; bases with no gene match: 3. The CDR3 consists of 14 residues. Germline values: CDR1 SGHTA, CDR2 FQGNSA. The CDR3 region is CASSLDRGTDTQYF. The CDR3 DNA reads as TGTGCCAGCAGCCTAGACAGGGGCACAGATACGCAGTATTTT.

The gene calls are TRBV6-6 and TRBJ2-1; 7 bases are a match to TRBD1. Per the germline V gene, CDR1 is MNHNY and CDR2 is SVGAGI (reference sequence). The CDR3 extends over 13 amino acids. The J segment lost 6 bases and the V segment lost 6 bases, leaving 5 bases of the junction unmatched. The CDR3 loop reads CASSLGTVNEQFF. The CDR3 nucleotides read TGTGCCAGCAGCCTAGGGACAGTCAATGAGCAGTTCTTC.

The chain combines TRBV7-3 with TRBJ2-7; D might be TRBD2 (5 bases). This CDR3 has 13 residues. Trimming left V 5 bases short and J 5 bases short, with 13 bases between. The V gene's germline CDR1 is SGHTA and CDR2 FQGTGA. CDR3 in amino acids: CASSPPGKDEQYF. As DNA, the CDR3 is TGTGCCAGCAGCCCCCCGGGAAAGGACGAGCAGTACTTC.

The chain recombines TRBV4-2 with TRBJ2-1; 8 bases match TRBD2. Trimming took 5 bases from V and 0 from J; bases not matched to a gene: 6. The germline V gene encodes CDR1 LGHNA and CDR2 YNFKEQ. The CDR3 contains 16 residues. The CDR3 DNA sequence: TGTGCCAGCAGCGAAGCGGGGACTAGCTCCTACAATGAGCAGTTCTTC. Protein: CASSEAGTSSYNEQFF.

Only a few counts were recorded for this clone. CDR3 in DNA: TGTGCCAGCAGCCGCGGACAGGGGGTCTACGAGCAGTACTTC. Its translation is CASSRGQGVYEQYF. The chain couples TRBV28 to TRBJ2-7; 10 bases are a match to TRBD1. The CDR3 extends over 14 amino acids. Per germline, CDR1 MDHEN and CDR2 SYDVKM. J was trimmed by 3 bases and V by 6 bases; bases with no gene match: 5. Supplemented by reference TRBV28 and TRBJ2-7, the full variable domain reads DVKVTQSSRYLVKRTGEKVFLECVQDMDHENMFWYRQDPGLGLRLIYFSYDVKMKEKGDIPEGYSVSREKKERFSLILESASTNQTSMYLCASSRGQGVYEQYFGPGTRLTVT.

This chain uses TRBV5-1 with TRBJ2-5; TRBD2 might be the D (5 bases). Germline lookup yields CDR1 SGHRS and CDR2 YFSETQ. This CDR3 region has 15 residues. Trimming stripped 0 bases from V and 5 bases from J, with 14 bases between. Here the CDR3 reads CASSLAGLPEETQYF. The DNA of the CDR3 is TGCGCCAGCAGCTTGGCAGGACTGCCCGAGGAGACCCAGTACTTC. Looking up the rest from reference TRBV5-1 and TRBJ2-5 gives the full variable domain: KAGVTQTPRYLIKTRGQQVTLSCSPISGHRSVSWYQQTPGQGLQFLFEYFSETQRNKGNFPGRFSGRQFSNSRSEMNVSTLELGDSALYLCASSLAGLPEETQYFGPGTRLLVL.

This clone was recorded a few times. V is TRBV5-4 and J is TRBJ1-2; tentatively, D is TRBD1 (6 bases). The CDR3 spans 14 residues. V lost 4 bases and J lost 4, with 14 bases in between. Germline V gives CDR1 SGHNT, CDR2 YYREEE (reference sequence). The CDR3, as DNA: TGTGCCAGCAGCGGGGCAGGGGCCGGCTATGGCTACACCTTC. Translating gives CASSGAGAGYGYTF.

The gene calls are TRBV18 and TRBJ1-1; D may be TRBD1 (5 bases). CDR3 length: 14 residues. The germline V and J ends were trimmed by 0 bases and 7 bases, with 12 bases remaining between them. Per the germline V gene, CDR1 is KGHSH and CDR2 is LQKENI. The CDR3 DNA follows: TGTGCCAGCTCACCACCGGCAGGGCGGATTGAAGCTTTCTTT. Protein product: CASSPPAGRIEAFF.

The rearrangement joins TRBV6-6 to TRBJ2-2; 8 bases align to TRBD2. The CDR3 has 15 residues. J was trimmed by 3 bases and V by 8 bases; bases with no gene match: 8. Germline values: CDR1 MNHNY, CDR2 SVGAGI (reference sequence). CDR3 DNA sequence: TGTGCCAGCCATCCCGGGACTAGAGACACCGGGGAGCTGTTTTTT. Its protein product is CASHPGTRDTGELFF.

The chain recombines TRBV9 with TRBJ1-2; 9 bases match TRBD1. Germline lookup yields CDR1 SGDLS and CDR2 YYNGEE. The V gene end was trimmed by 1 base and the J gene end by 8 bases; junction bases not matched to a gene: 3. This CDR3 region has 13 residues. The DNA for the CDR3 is TGTGCCAGCAGCGTATCGACAGGGGGGGGCTACACCTTC. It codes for CASSVSTGGGYTF.

CDR3 DNA: TGTGCCAGCAGCTCAATAGCGGCCCCAGATACGCAGTATTTT. Translation: CASSSIAAPDTQYF. This sequence joins TRBV7-2 and TRBJ2-3, with D possibly being TRBD2 (6 bases). V lost 4 bases to trimming and J lost 4 bases, with 12 bases between them. CDR3 length: 14 residues. In germline, CDR1 is SGHTA, CDR2 FQGNSA.

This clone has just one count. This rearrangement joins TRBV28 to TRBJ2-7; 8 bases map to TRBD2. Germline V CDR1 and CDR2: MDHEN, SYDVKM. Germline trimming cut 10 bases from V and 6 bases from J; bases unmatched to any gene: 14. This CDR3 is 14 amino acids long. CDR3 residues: CATATGGPGGEQYF. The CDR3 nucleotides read TGTGCCACCGCTACGGGGGGGCCCGGGGGCGAGCAGTACTTC.

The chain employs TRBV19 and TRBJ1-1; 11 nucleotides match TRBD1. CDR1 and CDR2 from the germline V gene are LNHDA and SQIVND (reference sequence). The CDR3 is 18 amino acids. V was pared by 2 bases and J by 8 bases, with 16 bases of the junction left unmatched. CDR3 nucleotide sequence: TGTGCCAGTAGTATAATTGTATCGGGACAGGGGGTTATCTCGGAAGCTTTCTTT. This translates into CASSIIVSGQGVISEAFF.

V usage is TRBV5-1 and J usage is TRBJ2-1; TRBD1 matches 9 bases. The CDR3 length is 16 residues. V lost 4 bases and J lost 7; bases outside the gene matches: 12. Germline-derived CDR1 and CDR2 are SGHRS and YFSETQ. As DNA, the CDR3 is TGCGCCAGCAGCGCCCTAGGAGGGACAGGGCGGAATGAGCAGTTCTTC. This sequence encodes CASSALGGTGRNEQFF. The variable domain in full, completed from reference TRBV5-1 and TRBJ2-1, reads KAGVTQTPRYLIKTRGQQVTLSCSPISGHRSVSWYQQTPGQGLQFLFEYFSETQRNKGNFPGRFSGRQFSNSRSEMNVSTLELGDSALYLCASSALGGTGRNEQFFGPGTRLTVL.

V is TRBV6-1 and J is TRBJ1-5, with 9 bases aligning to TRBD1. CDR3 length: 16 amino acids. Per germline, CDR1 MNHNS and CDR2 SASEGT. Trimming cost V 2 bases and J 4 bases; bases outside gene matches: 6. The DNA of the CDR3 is TGTGCCAGCAGTGAACAAGGGACAGGGCCAAATCAGCCCCAGCATTTT. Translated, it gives CASSEQGTGPNQPQHF.

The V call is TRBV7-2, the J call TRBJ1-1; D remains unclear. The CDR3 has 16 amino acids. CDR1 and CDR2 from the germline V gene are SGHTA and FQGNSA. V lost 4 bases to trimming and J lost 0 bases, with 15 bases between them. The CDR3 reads CASSSAQKLMNTEAFF. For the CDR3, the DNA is TGTGCCAGCAGCTCAGCTCAGAAACTAATGAACACTGAAGCTTTCTTT.

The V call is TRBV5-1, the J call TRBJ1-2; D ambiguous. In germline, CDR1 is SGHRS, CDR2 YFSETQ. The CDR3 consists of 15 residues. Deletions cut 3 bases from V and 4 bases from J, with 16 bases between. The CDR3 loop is CASSSGLPQAYGYTF. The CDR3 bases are TGCGCCAGCAGCTCCGGACTTCCACAAGCCTATGGCTACACCTTC.

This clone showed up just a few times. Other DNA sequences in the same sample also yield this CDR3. The CDR3 loop is CASSLDRVYGYTF. In nucleotides, the CDR3 is TGTGCCAGCAGCTTAGACAGGGTATATGGCTACACCTTC. The chain recombines TRBV7-8 with TRBJ1-2; possibly TRBD1 for D (6 bases). CDR3 length: 13 amino acids. Germline V lookup: CDR1 SGHVS, CDR2 FQNEAQ. V was shortened by 1 base and J by 5 bases, with 8 bases between the two germline ends.

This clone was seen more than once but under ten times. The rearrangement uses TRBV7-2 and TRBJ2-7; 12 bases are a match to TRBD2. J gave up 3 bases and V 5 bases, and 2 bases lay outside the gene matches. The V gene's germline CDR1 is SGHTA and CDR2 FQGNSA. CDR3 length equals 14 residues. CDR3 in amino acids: CASSRLAGDYEQYF. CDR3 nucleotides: TGTGCCAGCAGCAGACTAGCGGGAGACTACGAGCAGTACTTC.

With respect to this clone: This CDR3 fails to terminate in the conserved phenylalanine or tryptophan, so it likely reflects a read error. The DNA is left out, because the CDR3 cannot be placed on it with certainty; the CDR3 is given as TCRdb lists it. The CDR3 loop reads CASSFAPGTGDFNL. The chain carries TRBV5-1 and TRBJ2-7; no check of the table's D call, TRBD2, against the DNA was made. From germline, CDR1 is SGHRS and CDR2 YFSETQ. Including both end residues, the CDR3 is 14 amino acids long.

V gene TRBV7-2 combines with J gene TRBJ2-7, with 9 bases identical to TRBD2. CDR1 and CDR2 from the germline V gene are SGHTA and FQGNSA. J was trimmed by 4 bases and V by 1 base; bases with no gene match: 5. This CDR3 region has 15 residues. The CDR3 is CASSLGGGAGYEQYF. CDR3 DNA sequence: TGTGCCAGCAGCTTAGGCGGGGGGGCCGGGTACGAGCAGTACTTC.

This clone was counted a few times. CDR3 DNA: TGTGCCAGCAGCGAAGGAGTCGTGGGAAAACTGTTTTTT. This translates into CASSEGVVGKLFF. The chain is built from TRBV9 and TRBJ1-4; D uncertain. CDR3 length: 13 residues. Looked up from germline, CDR1 is SGDLS and CDR2 is YYNGEE. V was shortened by 3 bases and J by 10 bases, with 13 bases between the two germline ends. Filled out from reference TRBV9 and TRBJ1-4, the complete variable domain reads DSGVTQTPKHLITATGQRVTLRCSPRSGDLSVYWYQQSLDQGLQFLIQYYNGEERAKGNILERFSAQQFPDLHSELNLSSLELGDSALYFCASSEGVVGKLFFGSGTQLSVL.

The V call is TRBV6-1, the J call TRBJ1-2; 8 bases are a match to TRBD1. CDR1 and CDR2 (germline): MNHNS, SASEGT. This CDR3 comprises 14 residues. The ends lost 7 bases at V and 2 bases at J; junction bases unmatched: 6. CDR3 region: CASILDRGNYGYTF. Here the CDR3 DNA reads TGTGCCAGCATCCTAGACAGGGGCAACTATGGCTACACCTTC.

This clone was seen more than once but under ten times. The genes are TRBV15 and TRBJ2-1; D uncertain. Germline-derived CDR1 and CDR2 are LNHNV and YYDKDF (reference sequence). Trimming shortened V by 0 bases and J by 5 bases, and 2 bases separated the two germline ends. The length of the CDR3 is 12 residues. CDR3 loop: CATSRDNNEQFF. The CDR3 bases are TGTGCCACCAGCAGAGATAACAATGAGCAGTTCTTC.

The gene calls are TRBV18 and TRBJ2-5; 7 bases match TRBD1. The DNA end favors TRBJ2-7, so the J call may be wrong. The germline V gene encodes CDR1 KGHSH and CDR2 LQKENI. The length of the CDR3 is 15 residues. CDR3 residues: CASSNDRETTYEQYF. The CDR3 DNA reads TGTGCCAGCTCCAATGACAGGGAAACTACCTACGAGCAGTACTTC.

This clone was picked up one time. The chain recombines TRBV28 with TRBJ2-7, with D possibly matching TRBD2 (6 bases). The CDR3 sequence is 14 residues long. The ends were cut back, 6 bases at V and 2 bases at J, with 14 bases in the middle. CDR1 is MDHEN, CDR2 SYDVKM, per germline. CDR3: CASSLLADPYEQYF. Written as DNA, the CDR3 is TGTGCCAGCAGCCTCTTAGCGGACCCCTACGAGCAGTACTTC.